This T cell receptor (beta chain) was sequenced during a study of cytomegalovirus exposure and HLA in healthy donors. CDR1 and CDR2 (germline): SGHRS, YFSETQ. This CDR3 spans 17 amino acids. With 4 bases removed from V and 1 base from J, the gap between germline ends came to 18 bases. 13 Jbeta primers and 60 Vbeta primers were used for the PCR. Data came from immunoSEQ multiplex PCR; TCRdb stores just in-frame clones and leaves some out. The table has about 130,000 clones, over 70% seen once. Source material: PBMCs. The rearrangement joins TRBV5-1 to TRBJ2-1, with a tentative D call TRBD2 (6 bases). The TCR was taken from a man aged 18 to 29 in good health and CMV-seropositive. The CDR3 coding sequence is TGCGCCAGCAGCCCTATAGGAGGGCGGGTTTCCTACAATGAGCAGTTCTTC. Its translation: CASSPIGGRVSYNEQFF. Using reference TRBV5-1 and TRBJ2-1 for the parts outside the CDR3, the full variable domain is KAGVTQTPRYLIKTRGQQVTLSCSPISGHRSVSWYQQTPGQGLQFLFEYFSETQRNKGNFPGRFSGRQFSNSRSEMNVSTLELGDSALYLCASSPIGGRVSYNEQFFGPGTRLTVL.